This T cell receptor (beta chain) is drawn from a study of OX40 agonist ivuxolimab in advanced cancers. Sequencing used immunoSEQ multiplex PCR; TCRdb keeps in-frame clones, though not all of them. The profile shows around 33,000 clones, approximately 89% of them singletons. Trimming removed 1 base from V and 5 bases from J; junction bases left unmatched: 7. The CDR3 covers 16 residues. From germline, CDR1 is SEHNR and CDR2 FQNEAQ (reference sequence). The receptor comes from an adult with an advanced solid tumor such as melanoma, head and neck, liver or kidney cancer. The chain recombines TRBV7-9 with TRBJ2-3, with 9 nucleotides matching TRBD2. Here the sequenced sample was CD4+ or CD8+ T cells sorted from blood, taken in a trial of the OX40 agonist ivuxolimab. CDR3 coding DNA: TGTGCCAGCAGCTTAGTAGTAGCGGGAGAGGTAGATACGCAGTATTTT. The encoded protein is CASSLVVAGEVDTQYF.